These 17 T cell receptor beta chains originate from one sample sequenced in a study of PD-1 blockade in classical Hodgkin lymphoma. Clones were sequenced by immunoSEQ multiplex PCR, and TCRdb holds only the in-frame ones, with some missing. The sample contains more than 10,000 clones, 70% to 80% of which appear only once. Each patient relapsed following autologous stem cell transplantation, and prior brentuximab vedotin exposure differed. The material was peripheral blood mononuclear cells (PBMCs), obtained at baseline. All receptors derive from a human donor with classical Hodgkin lymphoma.

This chain uses TRBV7-2 with TRBJ2-1, with no clear D. Per the germline V gene, CDR1 is SGHTA and CDR2 is FQGNSA. CDR3 size: 13 residues. The ends were cut back, 3 bases at V and 6 bases at J, with 9 bases in the middle. The CDR3 DNA reads as TGTGCCAGCAGCTTGCTATTGAGCAATGAGCAGTTCTTC. Translation: CASSLLLSNEQFF.

This chain joins TRBV11-2 and TRBJ1-2, with 9 bases aligning to TRBD1. The germline gives CDR1 SGHAT, CDR2 FQNNGV. V was pared by 6 bases and J by 4 bases, with 12 bases of the junction left unmatched. This CDR3 spans 16 amino acids. The CDR3 DNA reads TGTGCCAGCAGGAAAGGGACAGGGCAAAAAGGCTATGGCTACACCTTC. Translation gives CASRKGTGQKGYGYTF.

The J gene is TRBJ1-1, the V gene TRBV29-1; D remains ambiguous. CDR1 SQVTM and CDR2 ANQGSEA come from the germline V gene. The CDR3 covers 13 residues. The V end lost 5 bases, the J end lost 0 bases, and 10 bases lay between the germline ends. The CDR3 nucleotides are TGCAGCGTTCGCTACCACCTGAACACTGAAGCTTTCTTT. Encoded protein: CSVRYHLNTEAFF.

The chain recombines TRBV5-1 with TRBJ1-1, with D unresolved. This CDR3 comprises 14 residues. V lost 0 bases to trimming and J lost 8 bases, with 14 bases between them. CDR1 is SGHRS, CDR2 YFSETQ, per germline. The CDR3 loop reads CASSLDWWAPEAFF. The CDR3 nucleotides are TGCGCCAGCAGCTTGGATTGGTGGGCGCCAGAAGCTTTCTTT.

The chain uses TRBV2 and TRBJ1-5; tentative D call: TRBD1 (5 bases). The CDR3 contains 13 residues. Trimming removed 8 bases from V and 5 bases from J, with 13 bases in between. Germline-derived CDR1 and CDR2 are SNHLY and FYNNEI. The CDR3: CASQQELDQPQHF. DNA of the CDR3: TGTGCCAGCCAACAGGAATTAGATCAGCCCCAGCATTTT.

This clone was recorded only once. The V gene is TRBV5-4, the J gene TRBJ2-7, with no clear D. CDR1 is SGHNT and CDR2 is YYREEE in the germline V gene (reference sequence). The CDR3 length is 16 residues. V was cut by 1 base and J by 2 bases, with 16 bases left in between. CDR3 sequence (DNA): TGTGCCAGCAGCTTGTTGACGGACCTACCACCCTACGAGCAGTACTTC. Residues: CASSLLTDLPPYEQYF.

The count of this clone is one. V is TRBV27 and J is TRBJ2-1; D unresolved. This CDR3 region has 16 residues. Between the trimmed V and J ends, which lost 3 bases and 6 bases, there was a span of 18 bases. Germline values: CDR1 MNHEY, CDR2 SMNVEV (reference sequence). DNA of the CDR3: TGTGCCAGCAGTTTTTTTGGGCAGCATAAGCCCAATGAGCAGTTCTTC. Translating gives CASSFFGQHKPNEQFF.

This clone showed up just once. This chain uses TRBV10-3 with TRBJ2-2; TRBD2 matches at 13 bases. This CDR3 region has 15 residues. V dropped 8 bases and J dropped 2; count of bases not matched to a gene: 2. The germline V gene encodes CDR1 ENHRY and CDR2 SYGVKD. The CDR3 is CAIGTSGTNTGELFF. Here the CDR3 DNA reads TGTGCCATCGGGACTAGCGGGACTAACACCGGGGAGCTGTTTTTT.

In this sample, this clone is medium-sized. The chain uses TRBV19 and TRBJ1-1; D perhaps matches TRBD1 (5 bases). Germline CDR1 LNHDA, CDR2 SQIVND (reference sequence). Trimming pared 5 bases from V and 3 bases from J, leaving 13 bases between. This CDR3 is built from 14 residues. The DNA for the CDR3 is TGTGCCAGTAGTCGTCTGGGAGGGGACACTGAAGCTTTCTTT. It is translated as CASSRLGGDTEAFF.

The gene calls are TRBV2 and TRBJ2-5, with 8 nucleotides matching TRBD2. V lost 5 bases, J lost 4 bases, and 9 bases stayed unmatched. CDR1 SNHLY and CDR2 FYNNEI come from the germline V gene. The CDR3 has 15 residues. CDR3 coding DNA: TGTGCCAGCAGTTGGATAGCGGGATTTGGAGAGACCCAGTACTTC. It encodes CASSWIAGFGETQYF.

The chain carries TRBV5-1 and TRBJ2-7, with a possible D match to TRBD2 (5 bases). The germline V gene encodes CDR1 SGHRS and CDR2 YFSETQ. The CDR3 contains 15 residues. Trimming left V 1 base short and J 4 bases short, with 15 bases between. The CDR3 DNA reads TGCGCCAGCAGCTTGTATGGGGAGAAAGGTTACGAGCAGTACTTC. Its protein product is CASSLYGEKGYEQYF.

The V and J genes are TRBV28 and TRBJ1-5; 9 bases fit TRBD1. Germline assignment: CDR1 MDHEN and CDR2 SYDVKM. The CDR3 runs to 13 residues. J was trimmed by 6 bases and V by 8 bases; bases with no gene match: 5. The CDR3 reads CASEQGAGQPQHF. CDR3 nucleotide sequence: TGTGCCAGCGAACAGGGGGCTGGTCAGCCCCAGCATTTT.

The chain recombines TRBV28 with TRBJ2-1; no clear D. Per the germline V gene, CDR1 is MDHEN and CDR2 is SYDVKM. V was trimmed by 6 bases and J by 4 bases, leaving 4 bases between them. The CDR3 runs to 11 residues. CDR3 sequence reads: CASSKYNEQFF. DNA of the CDR3: TGTGCCAGCAGCAAGTACAATGAGCAGTTCTTC.

This clone was seen only a few times. This sequence joins TRBV15 and TRBJ2-1; either TRBD1 or TRBD2 may fit D (5 bases each). Germline V gene lookup returns CDR1 LNHNV and CDR2 YYDKDF (reference sequence). The CDR3 loop spans 15 amino acids. Deletions cut 7 bases from V and 0 bases from J, with 13 bases between. The DNA of the CDR3 is TGTGCCACCACCCGGGCTGGGGGCTCCTACAATGAGCAGTTCTTC. It specifies CATTRAGGSYNEQFF.

V gene TRBV6-6 combines with J gene TRBJ2-2; 10 nucleotides agree with TRBD2. Trimming removed 5 bases from V and 5 bases from J; junction bases left unmatched: 8. The CDR3 consists of 16 residues. Germline V CDR1 and CDR2: MNHNY, SVGAGI (reference sequence). The CDR3, as DNA: TGTGCCAGCAGTCCCCTTGCTAGCGGGAGTACCGGGGAGCTGTTTTTT. This translates into CASSPLASGSTGELFF.

This clone was seen a single time. V is TRBV9 and J is TRBJ1-2, with unresolved D. CDR3 length: 13 residues. Trimming took off 2 bases at V and 6 bases at J, with 11 bases between the two ends. CDR1 and CDR2 from the germline V gene are SGDLS and YYNGEE. Written as DNA, the CDR3 is TGTGCCAGCAGCGTTCCACCTTACCATGGCTACACCTTC. Protein: CASSVPPYHGYTF.

This clone was detected a few times. The rearrangement uses TRBV19 and TRBJ1-1, with TRBD1 as a possible D gene (6 bases). Germline V gives CDR1 LNHDA, CDR2 SQIVND (reference sequence). This CDR3 spans 13 amino acids. V lost 6 bases to trimming and J lost 1 base, with 9 bases between them. The CDR3, as DNA: TGTGCCAGTAGCAAAGGGGGGAACACTGAAGCTTTCTTT. The encoded protein is CASSKGGNTEAFF.